This TCR beta chain appears in the sequencing data of a study of T cells in Graves' hyperthyroidism and ophthalmopathy. Study-level findings and limits: Ophthalmopathy prediction by the model preceded onset by a median approximately 6.1 months. Most expanded thyroid clonotypes above 0.001 recurred in blood.

Researchers amplified the TCR beta CDR3 regions from RNA transcripts. The HTBI set primed first-round TCR CDR3 RT-PCR. One entry per CDR3 protein, called by TCRdb with MiXCR from the multiplex PCR reads. The sample has about 200,000 distinct CDR3 sequences, 15% to 20% seen once; the top ten hold about 45%. This clonotype was seen many times. As yet, its antigen is unknown. Diagnostic assessment was based on clinical symptoms, serum thyroxine and TRAb, thyroid ultrasound and orbital computed tomography. This CDR3 contains 18 residues. Germline V lookup: CDR1 SGHAT, CDR2 FQNNGV. Trimming at V came to 2 bases and at J to 7 bases, leaving 10 bases not matched to a gene.

V usage is TRBV11-2 and J usage is TRBJ2-3; 15 bases are shared with TRBD2. The sequenced sample consisted of blood. The clonotype comes from a middle-aged man with Graves' hyperthyroidism. Here the CDR3 reads CASSLPPGLAGGVYTQYF. In DNA, the CDR3 is TGTGCCAGCAGCTTACCTCCGGGACTAGCGGGGGGTGTGTATACGCAGTATTTT.